This T cell receptor (beta chain) comes out of a study of tumor-infiltrating lymphocytes in primary liver carcinoma (TCRdb year 2017). Some background on the complete study: Roughly five patients with histopathologically diagnosed primary liver carcinoma underwent surgical resection in China between 2015 and March 2016. Of the five patients, three men and two women aged 30 to 69 years, four had hepatocellular carcinoma and one had combined HCC and intrahepatic cholangiocarcinoma. The tumors of the five patients were staged as T1-T3 N0M0, with maximum diameters ranging from roughly 4.2 to 10 cm. Samples yielded roughly 3.5 to 8 million productive TCRbeta reads; read depth did not differ significantly between tissue types. The study combined TCRbeta repertoire sequencing, expression microarrays and whole-exome sequencing across five regions of each liver tumor, with adjacent normal tissue and blood. A total of 35 specimens from 5 patients, comprising approximately 25 tumor regions, 5 adjacent noncancerous liver tissues and 5 peripheral blood samples, were covered by TCRbeta repertoire sequencing. Technical replicate repertoires showed high reproducibility, with mean shared-clone rates roughly 0.89 and correlation coefficients above 0.95.

Blood RNA was extracted from unsorted whole blood using TRIzol reagent, and germline DNA was obtained with the DNeasy Blood & Tissue kit. Chronic HBV infection was present in the patients, and the patients were treatment-naive at sampling. Around 4 milliliters of peripheral blood were collected into K2EDTA tubes before surgery. Starting from approximately 460 ng total RNA, TCRbeta-specific cDNA was produced by reverse transcription with a constant-region primer and ProtoScript II reverse transcriptase. The TCRbeta libraries were prepared through three rounds of nested multiplex PCR following a slightly modified ARM-PCR procedure. The first two PCR rounds used multiplex TRBV1-TRBV30 forward primers with a Cbeta reverse primer, each for approximately 10 cycles. Sample barcodes and Illumina adapters were added in a final 25-cycle PCR with Deep VentR polymerase. Before sequencing, amplicons between 200 and 500 bp were purified from gel using a QIAquick gel extraction kit. An Illumina HiSeq 2500 was used to sequence the TCRbeta amplicons, generating 250-bp paired-end reads. The study's processing was this. To recover full CDR3 sequences, reads were quality-trimmed using Trimmomatic v0.33 and paired reads were then merged using FLASH v1.2.11. MiGEC v1.2.1b assigned V, D and J germline segments to the rearranged TCRbeta sequences. Clonotype statistics, along with Shannon-Wiener diversity indices, were calculated using VDJtools v1.0.0. To cut down on sampling bias, every analysis after diversity analysis relied on just the 250 most abundant clonotypes from each sample. TCRdb reran the public reads through fastp at Q25 and MiXCR, keeping productive beta chains. Rows are unified per CDR3 protein, each entry keeping the most common DNA and genes. TCRdb's processing, not the authors' own work, is the source of the V and J calls. The sample table records more than 150,000 distinct CDR3 sequences; less than 65% of these occur just once. The leading ten clones occupy under 75% of the sample.

Beyond this particular receptor, the publication reports: The study included only five patients, and the authors note findings should be validated in a larger study. Repertoire overlap was found to be higher between tumor regions (mean roughly 35%) than between tumor-adjacent (approximately 17%) or tumor-blood (about 15%) pairs, consistent with antigen-driven expansion. A significantly larger repertoire fraction was made up by the top 250 clones in tumors than in blood (p = 0.039). Because the samples were bulk and unsorted, CD4+ and CD8+ T cell repertoires could not be compared. Because only the TCR beta chain was sequenced and unpaired alpha chains were not captured, true repertoire diversity is likely underestimated.

From the cysteine up to the phenylalanine, the CDR3 has a length of 15 residues. Just the 45-base CDR3 DNA is kept, in frame starting at base 1. Relative to germline, V is missing 1 base and J is missing 4 bases, with 5 bases of the junction outside any gene match. According to the germline V gene (reference sequence), CDR1 reads SEHNR and CDR2 reads FQNEAQ. On this clonotype itself: Its target antigen remains unknown. Base-call qualities are not available, and no considerably larger clone is one nucleotide away.

What was sequenced was peripheral blood. This receptor was identified in a man aged 40-50 years with primary liver carcinoma and hepatitis B virus infection. This sequence uses TRBV7-9 and TRBJ1-2; 8 middle bases align to TRBD1. The sequenced DNA is TGTGCCAGCAGCTTAGTGCCGGACAGGGTCTATGGCTACACCTTC. It translates as CASSLVPDRVYGYTF.